Listed below are T cell receptor beta chains from one sample, sequenced in a study of neoadjuvant anti-PD-1 for oral cavity cancer. Clones were sequenced by immunoSEQ multiplex PCR, and TCRdb holds only the in-frame ones, with some missing. The sample yields around 7,600 clones, 45% to 55% seen once. Specimen: tumor tissue, collected before nivolumab (anti-PD-1) treatment. Receptors were obtained from a person aged 35 to 85 with oral cavity squamous cell carcinoma. CDR3s include the opening cysteine and the closing phenylalanine or tryptophan. The order of the fields is CDR3 DNA, CDR3 protein, clone size, J gene, D gene, V gene. A D gene is named only where the DNA matches it firmly. Rows give clone size only sometimes, using once, few, many, or a class for an expanded clone.

DNA: TGTGCCAGCATCTCACGGACTAGCGGGATTGAGACCCAGTACTTC; CDR3: CASISRTSGIETQYF; size: .; J: TRBJ2-5; D: TRBD2; V: TRBV28
DNA: TGTGCCAGCAGCTTAGAGGGGTCCGCTTTCTTT; CDR3: CASSLEGSAFF; size: .; J: TRBJ1-1; D: .; V: TRBV5-6
DNA: TGTGCCAGCAGCTTGCAGCGACGCGGGTTGGACGAGCAGTACTTC; CDR3: CASSLQRRGLDEQYF; size: .; J: TRBJ2-7; D: .; V: TRBV5-4
DNA: TGTGCCAGCAGCGTAGTGGCTAGCGGGAGGGGCTTTCCGGGGGAGCAGTTCTTC; CDR3: CASSVVASGRGFPGEQFF; size: few; J: TRBJ2-1; D: TRBD2; V: TRBV9
DNA: TGTGCCAGCAGCTTAAACTCCGGTCCCTCTTACGAGCAGTACTTC; CDR3: CASSLNSGPSYEQYF; size: once; J: TRBJ2-7; D: .; V: TRBV7-9
DNA: TGTGCCAGCAGTCCCCTCGGACTAGTTGGTCTGCAGTTCTTC; CDR3: CASSPLGLVGLQFF; size: .; J: TRBJ2-1; D: TRBD2; V: TRBV27
DNA: TGTGCCAGCAGCTTTCCCCCCGACAGGGCTCACACTGAAGCTTTCTTT; CDR3: CASSFPPDRAHTEAFF; size: few; J: TRBJ1-1; D: TRBD1; V: TRBV5-6
DNA: TGTGCCTGGAGTTCGAAGGGGCCTGGGGCCAACGTCCTGACTTTC; CDR3: CAWSSKGPGANVLTF; size: few; J: TRBJ2-6; D: .; V: TRBV30
DNA: TGTGCCAGTAGTCGACGGACCGGGACAGGGGGCGGCAATCAGCCCCAGCATTTT; CDR3: CASSRRTGTGGGNQPQHF; size: .; J: TRBJ1-5; D: TRBD1; V: TRBV19
DNA: TGTGCCAGCAGCTTAGAGGCAGCCTTGCCCCAGCATTTT; CDR3: CASSLEAALPQHF; size: .; J: TRBJ1-5; D: .; V: TRBV7-8
DNA: TGCGCCAGCAGTCTGCGTGAGGCCGGGAACACTGAAGCTTTCTTT; CDR3: CASSLREAGNTEAFF; size: .; J: TRBJ1-1; D: .; V: TRBV5-1
DNA: TGCGCCAGCAGCTTGGGACTAGCTCTTGAGACCCAGTACTTC; CDR3: CASSLGLALETQYF; size: few; J: TRBJ2-5; D: TRBD2; V: TRBV5-1
DNA: TGTGCCAGCAGCTTAGCGTTCGGCTACGAGCAGTACTTC; CDR3: CASSLAFGYEQYF; size: .; J: TRBJ2-7; D: .; V: TRBV7-8
DNA: TGTGCCATCAGTGATCATACTAGCGGGAGGTCCTACGAGCAGTACTTC; CDR3: CAISDHTSGRSYEQYF; size: few; J: TRBJ2-7; D: TRBD2; V: TRBV10-3
DNA: TGTGCCAGCAGAAAGGGAGGGGAGCAGTACTTC; CDR3: CASRKGGEQYF; size: .; J: TRBJ2-7; D: TRBD2; V: TRBV2
DNA: TGTGCCATCCTCGGACAGGCCCACGGAGAGCAGTACTTC; CDR3: CAILGQAHGEQYF; size: once; J: TRBJ2-7; D: TRBD1; V: TRBV28
DNA: TGCGCCAGCATGGCCCCCCGGGGTACAGATACGCAGTATTTT; CDR3: CASMAPRGTDTQYF; size: .; J: TRBJ2-3; D: .; V: TRBV10-2
DNA: TGTGCCAGCAGCCCATATCAGGGGATAGGGACTGAAGCTTTCTTT; CDR3: CASSPYQGIGTEAFF; size: few; J: TRBJ1-1; D: .; V: TRBV28
DNA: TGTGCCAGTAGTATAGTGGCAGGGGGTGCCGGGGAGCTGTTTTTT; CDR3: CASSIVAGGAGELFF; size: .; J: TRBJ2-2; D: TRBD1; V: TRBV19
DNA: TGCGCCAGCAGCTTGGGCAACAACTATGGCTACACCTTC; CDR3: CASSLGNNYGYTF; size: .; J: TRBJ1-2; D: .; V: TRBV5-1
DNA: TGTGCCAGCAGGGAGGGAGGGGGAGGCTACACCTTC; CDR3: CASREGGGGYTF; size: .; J: TRBJ1-2; D: .; V: TRBV6-5
DNA: TGTGCCAGCAGCTTAGATCAACTTGGGAAGTACGAGCAGTACTTC; CDR3: CASSLDQLGKYEQYF; size: .; J: TRBJ2-7; D: .; V: TRBV11-1
DNA: TGTGCCAGCAGCTTCAGGGGGCTGTCCTACGAGCAGTACTTC; CDR3: CASSFRGLSYEQYF; size: medium-sized; J: TRBJ2-7; D: TRBD1; V: TRBV5-6
DNA: TGTGCCAGTGTGGACAGGTTCGGCGAGCAGTACTTC; CDR3: CASVDRFGEQYF; size: .; J: TRBJ2-7; D: TRBD1; V: TRBV19
DNA: TGCGCCAGCAGTTTGGGGGGACAGGGGGCCTACGAGCAGTACTTC; CDR3: CASSLGGQGAYEQYF; size: .; J: TRBJ2-7; D: TRBD1; V: TRBV5-1
DNA: TGTGCCTGGAGTTTTGGACAGGGTCTTCAGCCCCAGCATTTT; CDR3: CAWSFGQGLQPQHF; size: .; J: TRBJ1-5; D: TRBD1; V: TRBV30
DNA: TGTGCCAGCAGCTTTACTAGCGGGAGTTCCTACGAGCAGTACTTC; CDR3: CASSFTSGSSYEQYF; size: .; J: TRBJ2-7; D: TRBD2; V: TRBV7-2
DNA: TGTGCCAGCAGCTTAGTAACAGGGCACTATGGCTACACCTTC; CDR3: CASSLVTGHYGYTF; size: .; J: TRBJ1-2; D: .; V: TRBV7-2
DNA: TGCGCCAGCAGCCCGACTAGCGGGAGAGAGACCCAGTACTTC; CDR3: CASSPTSGRETQYF; size: .; J: TRBJ2-5; D: TRBD2; V: TRBV10-2
DNA: TGTGCCAGCAGTGAACCGACAGGGAACTATGGCTACACCTTC; CDR3: CASSEPTGNYGYTF; size: few; J: TRBJ1-2; D: TRBD1; V: TRBV2
DNA: TGCGCCAGCAGCTTGGGGCAGATGAACACTGAAGCTTTCTTT; CDR3: CASSLGQMNTEAFF; size: .; J: TRBJ1-1; D: .; V: TRBV5-1
DNA: TGTGCCAGCAGCTTTTCTAGCGGGACGTGGAATGAGCAGTTCTTC; CDR3: CASSFSSGTWNEQFF; size: .; J: TRBJ2-1; D: TRBD2; V: TRBV11-3
DNA: TGTGCCAGCAGTGAAGTAGCAGGGCCGTACTTC; CDR3: CASSEVAGPYF; size: .; J: TRBJ2-5; D: .; V: TRBV2
DNA: TGTGCCTGGAGTCTTGGACTAGCGGGATCCGGGGAGCTGTTTTTT; CDR3: CAWSLGLAGSGELFF; size: .; J: TRBJ2-2; D: TRBD2; V: TRBV30
DNA: TGTGCCAGCAGTTTATTACAGGGACAGGGGTCGAAGCCCCAGCATTTT; CDR3: CASSLLQGQGSKPQHF; size: .; J: TRBJ1-5; D: TRBD1; V: TRBV28
DNA: TGTGCCAGCAGTCCGGACAGGGGTGGTGCTAACTATGGCTACACCTTC; CDR3: CASSPDRGGANYGYTF; size: .; J: TRBJ1-2; D: TRBD1; V: TRBV28
DNA: TGTGCCAGCAGCAGGGACAACTCCTACGAGCAGTACTTC; CDR3: CASSRDNSYEQYF; size: .; J: TRBJ2-7; D: .; V: TRBV7-6
DNA: TGTGCCAGTAGCCGACAGGCTCCGGGTGAGCAGTTCTTC; CDR3: CASSRQAPGEQFF; size: .; J: TRBJ2-1; D: .; V: TRBV19
DNA: TGTGCCAGCAGCTCGCGGGTTTCATACTTC; CDR3: CASSSRVSYF; size: once; J: TRBJ2-7; D: .; V: TRBV5-8
DNA: TGTGCCAGCAGCTATGGAGCGGGGTTCAGCTCCTACGAGCAGTACTTC; CDR3: CASSYGAGFSSYEQYF; size: .; J: TRBJ2-7; D: TRBD2; V: TRBV7-8
DNA: TGTGCCAGCAGCTCCCGGGACTGGTCCTACGAGCAGTACTTC; CDR3: CASSSRDWSYEQYF; size: .; J: TRBJ2-7; D: .; V: TRBV7-9
DNA: TGTGCCAGCAGCTTCCTGCTTACAGGGGTGGGGCACAATGAGCAGTTCTTC; CDR3: CASSFLLTGVGHNEQFF; size: .; J: TRBJ2-1; D: TRBD1; V: TRBV5-4
DNA: TGTGCCAGCAGTCGACAAGTGGGTATCCAGAACGAGCAGTACTTC; CDR3: CASSRQVGIQNEQYF; size: .; J: TRBJ2-7; D: .; V: TRBV28
DNA: TGTGCCAGCAGTTCAAGACAGGGCTCTGGGGCCAACGTCCTGACTTTC; CDR3: CASSSRQGSGANVLTF; size: .; J: TRBJ2-6; D: TRBD1; V: TRBV28
DNA: TGTGCCAGCTGGCAGACAGGGCGCTATGGCTACACCTTC; CDR3: CASWQTGRYGYTF; size: .; J: TRBJ1-2; D: TRBD1; V: TRBV6-5
DNA: TGTGCCAGCAGGGGGGGGGAGGAGAGCAATCAGCCCCAGCATTTT; CDR3: CASRGGEESNQPQHF; size: .; J: TRBJ1-5; D: .; V: TRBV6-6
DNA: TGTGCCAGCAGTTTCGACTTCAACTATGGCTACACCTTC; CDR3: CASSFDFNYGYTF; size: .; J: TRBJ1-2; D: .; V: TRBV6-6
DNA: TGTGCCAGCAGCTTGGACCCGGCAGGGCCTTACAATGAGCAGTTCTTC; CDR3: CASSLDPAGPYNEQFF; size: .; J: TRBJ2-1; D: .; V: TRBV5-6
DNA: TGTGCCAGCAGTTCCGGGACAGTGCCCTATGGCTACACCTTC; CDR3: CASSSGTVPYGYTF; size: .; J: TRBJ1-2; D: TRBD1; V: TRBV28
DNA: TGTGCCAGCAGCGCCCCTGGGGGGGCAGGCTATGGCTACACCTTC; CDR3: CASSAPGGAGYGYTF; size: once; J: TRBJ1-2; D: .; V: TRBV21-1
DNA: TGTGCCAGCAGTGGGCGGGGGGAGCCAGATACGCAGTATTTT; CDR3: CASSGRGEPDTQYF; size: .; J: TRBJ2-3; D: TRBD2; V: TRBV6-6
DNA: TGTGCCAGCAGCCTAAGGGTCGGGGAGCTGTTTTTT; CDR3: CASSLRVGELFF; size: .; J: TRBJ2-2; D: .; V: TRBV7-2